This TCR beta chain stems from a study of beta chain features in type 1 diabetes. Study-level background: Sorted cells examined across all samples numbered more than 100 million.

There are 15 residues in the CDR3. V lost 1 base and J lost 2; bases outside the gene matches: 4. Germline values: CDR1 PRHDT, CDR2 FYEKMQ (reference sequence). Expressed TCRB transcripts got sequenced, as all isolated RNA was reverse transcribed. The study sequenced naive, central memory and regulatory T cell samples to an average of roughly 3.4 million reads. This table comes from immunoSEQ multiplex PCR, and its TCRdb copy is limited to in-frame clones, with some not included. The data show roughly 150,000 clones, 11% seen once. Findings and caveats of the study: Naive, central memory and Treg TCRB repertoires seemed to resemble each other more closely in patients than they did in healthy donors. Significant though moderate, a shortening of TCRB CDR3s appeared in all four CD4+ subsets of Type 1 diabetes patients.

This clone was seen a few times. Its antigen is undetermined. Sequenced: central memory CD4+ T cells from blood. The sequence derives from a man younger than 35 in good health. V usage is TRBV13 and J usage is TRBJ2-7, with TRBD1 matching 8 bases. The CDR3 protein is CASSLVGQGAYEQYF. CDR3 in DNA: TGTGCCAGCAGCTTAGTCGGACAGGGTGCCTACGAGCAGTACTTC. Combining the CDR3 with reference TRBV13 and TRBJ2-7 gives the whole variable domain AAGVIQSPRHLIKEKRETATLKCYPIPRHDTVYWYQQGPGQDPQFLISFYEKMQSDKGSIPDRFSAQQFSDYHSELNMSSLELGDSALYFCASSLVGQGAYEQYFGPGTRLTVT.